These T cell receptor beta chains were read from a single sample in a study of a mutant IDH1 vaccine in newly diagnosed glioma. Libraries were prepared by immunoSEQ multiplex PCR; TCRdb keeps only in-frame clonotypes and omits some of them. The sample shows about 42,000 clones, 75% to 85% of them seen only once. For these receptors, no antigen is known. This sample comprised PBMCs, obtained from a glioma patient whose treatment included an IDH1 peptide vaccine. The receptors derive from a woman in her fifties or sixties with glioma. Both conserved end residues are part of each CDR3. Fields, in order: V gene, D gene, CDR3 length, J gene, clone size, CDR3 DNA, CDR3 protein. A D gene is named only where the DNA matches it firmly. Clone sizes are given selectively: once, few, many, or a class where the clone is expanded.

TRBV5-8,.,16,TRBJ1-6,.,TGTGCCAGCAGCTCCGGGGCAGAGCTCTATAATTCACCCCTCCACTTT,CASSSGAELYNSPLHF
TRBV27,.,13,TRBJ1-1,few,TGTGCCAGCACCACACGGGGGAACACTGAAGCTTTCTTT,CASTTRGNTEAFF
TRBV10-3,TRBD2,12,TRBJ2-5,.,TGTGCCATCCGGACTAGCGGGGGGCCTCAGTACTTC,CAIRTSGGPQYF
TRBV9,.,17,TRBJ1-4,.,TGTGCCAGCAGCGTAGAAGGGGGGGATGCAACTAATGAAAAACTGTTTTTT,CASSVEGGDATNEKLFF
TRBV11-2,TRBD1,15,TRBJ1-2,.,TGTGCCAGCAGGTCAAGCCGGGACAGGATCGGTGGCTACACCTTC,CASRSSRDRIGGYTF
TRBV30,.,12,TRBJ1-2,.,TGTGCCTGGAGTTGGGAAAGACCTGGCTACACCTTC,CAWSWERPGYTF
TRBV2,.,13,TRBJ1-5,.,TGTGCCAGCAGTGGGGATAAGGGCCAGCCCCAGCATTTT,CASSGDKGQPQHF
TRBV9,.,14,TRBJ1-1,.,TGTGCCAGCAGTGATCGAGCTGGGAACACTGAAGCTTTCTTT,CASSDRAGNTEAFF
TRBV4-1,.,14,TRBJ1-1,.,TGCGCCAGCAGCCAAGGTGGGCAGGTCGCTGAAGCTTTCTTT,CASSQGGQVAEAFF
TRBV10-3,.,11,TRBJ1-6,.,TGTGCCATCAGGGACACGGGACCCCTCCACTTT,CAIRDTGPLHF
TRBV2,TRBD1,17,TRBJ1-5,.,TGTGCCAGCAGTCCCCCTCGGGGACAGGGAAGAAATCAGCCCCAGCATTTT,CASSPPRGQGRNQPQHF
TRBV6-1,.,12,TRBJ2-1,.,TGTGCCAGCAGTGATCCCGGACTCGAGGGGTTCTTC,CASSDPGLEGFF
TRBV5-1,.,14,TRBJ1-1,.,TGCGCCAGTCAACCCGAAGGGGCCGTACCGATTGCTTTCTTT,CASQPEGAVPIAFF
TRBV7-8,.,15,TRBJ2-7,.,TGTGCCAGCAGCTTAAACCTAGGGCAGTCGGACGAGCAGTACTTC,CASSLNLGQSDEQYF
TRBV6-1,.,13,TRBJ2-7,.,TGTGCCAGCAGTGAAGCGGGGGTGACGGGACTTTACTTC,CASSEAGVTGLYF
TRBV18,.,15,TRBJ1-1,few,TGTGCCAGCTCACCCGTAGAGGCCTTGAACACTGAAGCTTTCTTT,CASSPVEALNTEAFF
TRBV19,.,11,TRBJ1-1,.,TGTGCCAGTAGCGATCTAACTGAAGCTTTCTTT,CASSDLTEAFF
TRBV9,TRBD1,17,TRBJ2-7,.,TGTGCCAGCAGCAACCGACAGGGGATTTCTAGCGCCTACGAGCAGTACTTC,CASSNRQGISSAYEQYF
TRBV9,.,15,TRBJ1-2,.,TGTGCCAGCAGCGTCTTCGACCACAGCGCTTATGGCTACACCTTC,CASSVFDHSAYGYTF
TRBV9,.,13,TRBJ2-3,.,TGTGCCAGCAGCGTAGGCCTCACAGATACGCAGTATTTT,CASSVGLTDTQYF
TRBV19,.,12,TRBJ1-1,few,TGTGCCAGTAGTATACCACCGGATGAAGCTTTCTTT,CASSIPPDEAFF
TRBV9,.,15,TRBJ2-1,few,TGTGCCAGCAGCGTAGGGCTAGTTGCGTACAATGAGCAGTTCTTC,CASSVGLVAYNEQFF
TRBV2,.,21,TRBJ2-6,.,TGTGCCAGCAGTGAGCCGGACCCGACGGAGGTAATATTCTCTGGGGCCAACGTCCTGACTTTC,CASSEPDPTEVIFSGANVLTF
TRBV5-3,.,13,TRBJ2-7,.,TGTGCCAGAAGCTTGCGCGAGGTCCCGGAGCAGTACTTC,CARSLREVPEQYF
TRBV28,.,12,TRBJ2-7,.,TGTGCCAGCAGCCTGTCGGAGGGCGAGCAGTACTTC,CASSLSEGEQYF
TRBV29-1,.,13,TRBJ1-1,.,TGCGCCTCCCAGGACACCTCGAACACTGAAGCTTTCTTT,CASQDTSNTEAFF
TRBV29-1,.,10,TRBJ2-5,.,TGCAGCGTTTTGGTGGAGACCCAGTACTTC,CSVLVETQYF
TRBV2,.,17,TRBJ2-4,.,TGTGCCAGCAGTGAATCACGACGTCAGCCAGCCAAAAACATTCAGTACTTC,CASSESRRQPAKNIQYF
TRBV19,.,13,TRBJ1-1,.,TGTGCCAGTAGTACCGACCCGAACACTGAAGCTTTCTTT,CASSTDPNTEAFF
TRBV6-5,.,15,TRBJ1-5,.,TGTGCCAGCAGTTACCGGGGGACGAGCAATCAGCCCCAGCATTTT,CASSYRGTSNQPQHF
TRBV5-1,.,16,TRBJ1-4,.,TGCGCCAGCAGCTTGGGGCAGCTTGCAACTAATGAAAAACTGTTTTTT,CASSLGQLATNEKLFF
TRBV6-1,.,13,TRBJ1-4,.,TGTGCCAGCAGTGTTACAGGGAATGAAAAACTGTTTTTT,CASSVTGNEKLFF
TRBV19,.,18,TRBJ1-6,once,TGTGCCAGTAGTAAGAGGGGACGTACGTACAATCTTAATTCACCCCTCCACTTT,CASSKRGRTYNLNSPLHF
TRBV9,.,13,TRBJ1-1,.,TGTGCCAGCAGCCCTACAGGGCCCACTGAAGCTTTCTTT,CASSPTGPTEAFF
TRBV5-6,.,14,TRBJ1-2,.,TGTGCCAGCAGCCCCGACAGGAGGGACTATGGCTACACCTTC,CASSPDRRDYGYTF
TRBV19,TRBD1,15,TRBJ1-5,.,TGTGCCAGTAACCTACAGGGGGCTGGCAATCAGCCCCAGCATTTT,CASNLQGAGNQPQHF
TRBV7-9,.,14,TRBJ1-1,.,TGTGCCAGCAGCCGGGTGACTCCTGAGACTGAAGCTTTCTTT,CASSRVTPETEAFF
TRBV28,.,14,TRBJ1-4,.,TGTGCCAGCAGTCCCGGCTATCGAGGTGAAAAACTGTTTTTT,CASSPGYRGEKLFF
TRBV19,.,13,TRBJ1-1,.,TGTGCCAGTAGTATTAGCCCCAACACTGAAGCTTTCTTT,CASSISPNTEAFF
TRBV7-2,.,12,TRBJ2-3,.,TGTGCCAGCAGCTTAGTTAAAGATACGCAGTATTTT,CASSLVKDTQYF
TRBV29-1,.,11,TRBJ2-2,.,TGCAGCGTTGACAGGGCCGGGGAGCTGTTTTTT,CSVDRAGELFF
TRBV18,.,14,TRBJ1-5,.,TGTGCCAGCTCCCGGGGAGTTGACAATCAGCCCCAGCATTTT,CASSRGVDNQPQHF
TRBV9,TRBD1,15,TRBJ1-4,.,TGTGCCAGCAGCGGCCGGACAGGGCAAAGGGAAAAACTGTTTTTT,CASSGRTGQREKLFF
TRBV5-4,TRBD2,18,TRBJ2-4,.,TGTGCCAGCAGCCTTGCGGCTAGCGGGGGGGGCGGAAAAAACATTCAGTACTTC,CASSLAASGGGGKNIQYF
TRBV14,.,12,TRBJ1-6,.,TGTGCCAGCAGTTCAGGGAGGTCACCCCTCCACTTT,CASSSGRSPLHF
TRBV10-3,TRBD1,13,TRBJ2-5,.,TGTGCCATCAGTGATTCAGGGGGAGAGACCCAGTACTTC,CAISDSGGETQYF
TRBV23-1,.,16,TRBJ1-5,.,TGCGCCAGCAGTCAATCCTATGCGGGGGCAGATCAGCCCCAGCATTTT,CASSQSYAGADQPQHF
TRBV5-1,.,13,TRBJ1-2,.,TGCGCCAGCAGCTTGGGGCAGGGATTCGGCTACACCTTC,CASSLGQGFGYTF
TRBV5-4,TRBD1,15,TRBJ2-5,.,TGTGCCAGCAGCTTGTTTAAGACAGGGGAAGAGACCCAGTACTTC,CASSLFKTGEETQYF
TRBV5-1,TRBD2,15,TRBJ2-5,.,TGCGCCAGCAGCTTGGCGGCGGGGGGACGCGAGACCCAGTACTTC,CASSLAAGGRETQYF
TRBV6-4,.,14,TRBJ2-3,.,TGTGCCAGCAGTGACGGACATACCGCAGATACGCAGTATTTT,CASSDGHTADTQYF
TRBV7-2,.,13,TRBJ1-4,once,TGTGCCAGCAACCTGGGGATAAATGAAAAACTGTTTTTT,CASNLGINEKLFF
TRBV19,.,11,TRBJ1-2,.,TGTGCCAGTAACAGTGCCTATGGCTACACCTTC,CASNSAYGYTF
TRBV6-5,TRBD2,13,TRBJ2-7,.,TGTGCCAGCAGCGGGGGGGTGTCCTACGAGCAGTACTTC,CASSGGVSYEQYF
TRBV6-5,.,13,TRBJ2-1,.,TGTGCCAGCAGTTTGGGACTCCTCAATGAGCAGTTCTTC,CASSLGLLNEQFF
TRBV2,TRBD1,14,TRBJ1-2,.,TGTGCCACCAGGACAGGGGTCACTAACTATGGCTACACCTTC,CATRTGVTNYGYTF
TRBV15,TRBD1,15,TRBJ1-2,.,TGTGCCACCAGCAGGACGGGACAGGGGAACTATGGCTACACCTTC,CATSRTGQGNYGYTF